The sequence of this T cell receptor (beta chain) was determined in a study of radiotherapy plus CTLA-4 blockade in lung cancer. Sequenced by immunoSEQ multiplex PCR; TCRdb stores in-frame clones only, minus some. The sample lists about 62,000 clones; 70% to 85% were seen once. The ends were cut back, 1 base at V and 5 bases at J, with 15 bases in the middle. Germline V CDR1 and CDR2: MNHEY, SMNVEV (reference sequence). This CDR3 is built from 15 residues. The rearrangement uses TRBV27 and TRBJ2-7; D possibly corresponds to TRBD2 (5 bases). The sequence came from a human donor with non-small cell lung cancer who had a complete response to radiotherapy plus ipilimumab. The source was peripheral blood, collected from a patient treated with radiotherapy plus ipilimumab. For the CDR3, the DNA is TGTGCCAGCAGTTTATTTTCCCGGGGTCCAGACGAGCAGTACTTC. It translates to CASSLFSRGPDEQYF.